The source of this T cell receptor (beta chain) is a study of chemoradiotherapy in HPV16-positive cancers. As for the study in general: Functional T-cell assays on a couple of HPV16-positive patients' cells defined candidate HPV-specific clones and common TCR motifs. Study-level findings and limits: During treatment, candidate HPV-specific clones and E7-related motifs expanded in tumor. Functional assays defining HPV-specific T cells used only a couple of HPV16-positive patients.

Profiled with immunoSEQ multiplex PCR; TCRdb holds only in-frame clones, not every one. The table records roughly 30,000 clones, 92% of them present only once. With regard to this clone: As yet, its antigen is unknown.

The sample in question was blood, obtained from a patient who underwent chemoradiotherapy. The sequence came from a human donor with HPV-associated anogenital cancer.

The CDR3 region is CAWNRGSGYEQYF. CDR3 nucleotide sequence: TGTGCCTGGAATCGGGGTTCGGGCTACGAGCAGTACTTC. The chain couples TRBV30 to TRBJ2-7; a possible D gene is TRBD2 (5 bases). The CDR3 length is 13 residues. Germline V gene data show CDR1 as GTSNPN and CDR2 as SVGIG (reference sequence). V was clipped by 4 bases and J by 3 bases, with 13 bases between them.